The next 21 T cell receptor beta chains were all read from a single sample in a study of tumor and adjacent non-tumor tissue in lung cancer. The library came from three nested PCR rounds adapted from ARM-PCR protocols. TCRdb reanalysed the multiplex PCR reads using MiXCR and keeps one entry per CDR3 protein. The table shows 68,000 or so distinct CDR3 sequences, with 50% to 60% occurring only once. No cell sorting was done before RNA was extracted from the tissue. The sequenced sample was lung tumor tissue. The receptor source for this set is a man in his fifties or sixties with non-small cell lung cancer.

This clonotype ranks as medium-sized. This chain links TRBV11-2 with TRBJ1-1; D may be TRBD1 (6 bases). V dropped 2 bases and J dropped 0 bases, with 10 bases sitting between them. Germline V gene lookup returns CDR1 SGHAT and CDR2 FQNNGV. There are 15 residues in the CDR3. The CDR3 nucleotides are TGTGCCAGCAGCTTATTACAGGGAATGAACACTGAAGCTTTCTTT. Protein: CASSLLQGMNTEAFF.

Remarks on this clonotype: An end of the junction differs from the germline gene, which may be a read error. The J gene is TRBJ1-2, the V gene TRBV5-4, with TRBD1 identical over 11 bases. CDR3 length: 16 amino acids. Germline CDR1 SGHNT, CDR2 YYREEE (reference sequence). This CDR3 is CVSSFLTGTGGDGYTF. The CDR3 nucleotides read TGTGTCAGCAGCTTTTTAACCGGGACAGGGGGTGACGGCTACACCTTC.

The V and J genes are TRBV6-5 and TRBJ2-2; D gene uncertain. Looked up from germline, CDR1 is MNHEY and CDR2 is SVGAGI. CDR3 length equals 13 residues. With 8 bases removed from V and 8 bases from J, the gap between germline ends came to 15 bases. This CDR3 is CASDPAWGGELFF. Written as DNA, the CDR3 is TGTGCCAGCGATCCCGCGTGGGGAGGGGAGCTGTTTTTT.

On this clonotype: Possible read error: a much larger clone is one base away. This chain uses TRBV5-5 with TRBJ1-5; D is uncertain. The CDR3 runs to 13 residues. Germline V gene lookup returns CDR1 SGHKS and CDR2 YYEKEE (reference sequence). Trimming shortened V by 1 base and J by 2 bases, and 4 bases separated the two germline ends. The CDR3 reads CASSLPGNQPQHF. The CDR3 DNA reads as TGTGCCAGCAGCTTGCCAGGCAATCAGCCCCAGCATTTT.

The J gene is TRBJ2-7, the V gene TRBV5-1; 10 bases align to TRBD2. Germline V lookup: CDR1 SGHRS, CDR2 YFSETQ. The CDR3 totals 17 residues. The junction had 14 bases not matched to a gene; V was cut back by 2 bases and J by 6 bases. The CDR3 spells CASSLLAGWEASTEQYF. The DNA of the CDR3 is TGCGCCAGCAGCTTACTAGCGGGATGGGAAGCGAGTACCGAGCAGTACTTC.

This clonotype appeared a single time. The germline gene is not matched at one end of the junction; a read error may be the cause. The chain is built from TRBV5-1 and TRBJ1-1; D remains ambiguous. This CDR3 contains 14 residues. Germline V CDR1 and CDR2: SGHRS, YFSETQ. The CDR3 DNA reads TGCGCCAGCAGCTTGCGAAGTGATGGCACTGAAGCTTCCTTT. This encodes CASSLRSDGTEASF.

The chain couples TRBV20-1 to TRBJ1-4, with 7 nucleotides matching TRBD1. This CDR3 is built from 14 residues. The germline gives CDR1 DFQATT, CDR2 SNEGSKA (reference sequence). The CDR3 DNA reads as TGCACTGCAGGGGACCGGGACAGTCACGAAAAACTGTTTTTT. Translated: CTAGDRDSHEKLFF.

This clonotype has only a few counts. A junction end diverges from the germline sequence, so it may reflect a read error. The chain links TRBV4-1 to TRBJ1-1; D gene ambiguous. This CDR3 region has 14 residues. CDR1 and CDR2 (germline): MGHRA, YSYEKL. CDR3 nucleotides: TGCCCCAGCAGCCAAGTATCATTCACTCCTGAAGCTTTCTTT. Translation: CPSSQVSFTPEAFF.

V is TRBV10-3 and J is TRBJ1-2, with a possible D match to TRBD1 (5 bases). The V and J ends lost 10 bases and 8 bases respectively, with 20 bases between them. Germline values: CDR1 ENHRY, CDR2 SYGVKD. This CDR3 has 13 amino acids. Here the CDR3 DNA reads TGTGCCACCAATGTTCAGGCGGGGACGGGCTACACCTTC. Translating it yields CATNVQAGTGYTF.

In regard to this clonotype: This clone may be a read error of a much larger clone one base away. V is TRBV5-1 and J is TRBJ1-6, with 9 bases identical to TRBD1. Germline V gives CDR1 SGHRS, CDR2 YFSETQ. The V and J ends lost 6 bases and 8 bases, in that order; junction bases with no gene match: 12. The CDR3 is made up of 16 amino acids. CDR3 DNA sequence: TGCGCCAGCAACTCCGGGACAGGGAGAAGTGATTCACCCCTCCACTTT. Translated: CASNSGTGRSDSPLHF.

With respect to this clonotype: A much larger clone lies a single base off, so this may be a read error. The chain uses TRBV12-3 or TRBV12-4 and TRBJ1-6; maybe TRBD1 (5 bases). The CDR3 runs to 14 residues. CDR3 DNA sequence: TGTACCAGCAGCCGAGGGAGCGGGGGTTCACCCCTCCACTTT. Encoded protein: CTSSRGSGGSPLHF.

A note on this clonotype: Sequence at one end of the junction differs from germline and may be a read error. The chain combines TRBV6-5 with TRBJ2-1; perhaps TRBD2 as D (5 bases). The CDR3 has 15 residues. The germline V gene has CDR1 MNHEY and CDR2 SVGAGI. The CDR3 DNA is TGTGTCAGCAGTTACTTGATTCCTAGCCCGGGTGAGCAGTTCTTC. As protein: CVSSYLIPSPGEQFF.

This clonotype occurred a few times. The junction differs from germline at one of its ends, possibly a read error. CDR3 in amino acids: CASSNELANYVYTF. CDR3 nucleotides: TGTGCCAGCAGCAATGAATTAGCTAACTATGTCTACACCTTC. The chain is built from TRBV28 and TRBJ1-2; D remains ambiguous. CDR3 length equals 14 residues. Germline lookup yields CDR1 MDHEN and CDR2 SYDVKM.

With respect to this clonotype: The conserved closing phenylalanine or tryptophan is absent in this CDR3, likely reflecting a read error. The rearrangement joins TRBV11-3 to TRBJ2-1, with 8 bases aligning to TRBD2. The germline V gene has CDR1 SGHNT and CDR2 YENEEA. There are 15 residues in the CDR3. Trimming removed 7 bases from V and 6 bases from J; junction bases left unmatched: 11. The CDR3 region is CASTLAGQSVNEQFS. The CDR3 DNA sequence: TGTGCCAGCACCCTAGCGGGCCAGTCTGTCAATGAGCAGTTCTCC.

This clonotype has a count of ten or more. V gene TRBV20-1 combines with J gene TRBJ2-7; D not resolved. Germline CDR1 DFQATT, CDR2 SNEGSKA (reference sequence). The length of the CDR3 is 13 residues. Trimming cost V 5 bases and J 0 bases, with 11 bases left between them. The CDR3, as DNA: TGCAGTGCTCACAAGACGAGCTCCTACGAGCAGTACTTC. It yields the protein CSAHKTSSYEQYF.

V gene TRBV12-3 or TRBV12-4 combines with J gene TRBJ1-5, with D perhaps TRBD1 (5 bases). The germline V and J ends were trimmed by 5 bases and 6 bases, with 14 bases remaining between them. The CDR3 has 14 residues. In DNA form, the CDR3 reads TGTGCCAGCAGTGAAGCAAGGGGCAGTCAGCCCCAGCATTTT. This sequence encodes CASSEARGSQPQHF.

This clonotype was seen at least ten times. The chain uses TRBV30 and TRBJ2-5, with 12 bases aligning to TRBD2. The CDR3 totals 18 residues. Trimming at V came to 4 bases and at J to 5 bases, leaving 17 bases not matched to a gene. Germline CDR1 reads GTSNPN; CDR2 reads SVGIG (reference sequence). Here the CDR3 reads CAWTALAGGIWLSETQYF. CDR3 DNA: TGTGCCTGGACCGCACTAGCGGGGGGTATTTGGTTGAGTGAGACCCAGTACTTC.

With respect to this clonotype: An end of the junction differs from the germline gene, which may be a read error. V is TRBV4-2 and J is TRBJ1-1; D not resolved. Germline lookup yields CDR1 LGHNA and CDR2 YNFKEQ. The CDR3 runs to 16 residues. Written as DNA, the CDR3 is TGTGCCAGCAGCCAAGATGAGACCGACTGGAGAACTGAAGCTGTCTTT. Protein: CASSQDETDWRTEAVF.

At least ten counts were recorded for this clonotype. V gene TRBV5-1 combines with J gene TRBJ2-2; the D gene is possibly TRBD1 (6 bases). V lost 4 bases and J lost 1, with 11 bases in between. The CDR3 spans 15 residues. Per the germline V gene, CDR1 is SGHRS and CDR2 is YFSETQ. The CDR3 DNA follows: TGCGCCAGCAGCCCGGGACAACAGAACACCGGGGAGCTGTTTTTT. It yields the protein CASSPGQQNTGELFF.

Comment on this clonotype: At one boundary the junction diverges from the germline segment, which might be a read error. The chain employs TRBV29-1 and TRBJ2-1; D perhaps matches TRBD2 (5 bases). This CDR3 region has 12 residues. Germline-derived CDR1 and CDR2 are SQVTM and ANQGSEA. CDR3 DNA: TGTAGCGTTGGACTCTTAACTGGGGAGCAGTTCTTC. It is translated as CSVGLLTGEQFF.

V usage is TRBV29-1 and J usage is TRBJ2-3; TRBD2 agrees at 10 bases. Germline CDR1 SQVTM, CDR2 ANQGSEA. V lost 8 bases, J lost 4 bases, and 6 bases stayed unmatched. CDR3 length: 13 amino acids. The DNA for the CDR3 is TGCAGCCTTACCGGGACTAGCGCAGATACGCAGTATTTT. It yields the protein CSLTGTSADTQYF.